This TCR beta chain was obtained from a study of blood T cells in healthy people across ages. The donors, aged about 6 to 90, were healthy Caucasians from Russia. No fewer than 5.5 micrograms of total RNA were isolated from every sample. There are 15 residues in the CDR3. J lost 5 bases, V lost 5 bases, and 7 bases had no gene match. Germline V gene data show CDR1 as SGHVS and CDR2 as FNYEAQ. Primed by a sample-barcoded 5' primer and a J-beta primer mix, a second PCR proceeded for 7 to 11 cycles. TCRdb re-called the 5' RACE reads with MiXCR, one entry per CDR3 protein. The data contain approximately 670,000 distinct CDR3 sequences, roughly two fifths of them seen just once; the ten biggest clones take up around 32%.

This chain uses TRBV7-6 with TRBJ2-5; 11 nucleotides align to TRBD2. Sequenced input: blood. The receptor comes from a man older than 75 in good health. The CDR3 sequence: CASSRVAGGLETQYF. CDR3 nucleotide sequence: TGTGCCAGCAGCCGAGTAGCGGGGGGGCTGGAGACCCAGTACTTC.